Listed below are T cell receptor beta chains from one sample, sequenced in a study of T cells in Graves' hyperthyroidism and ophthalmopathy. TCRdb itself ran the multiplex PCR reads through MiXCR, one entry per CDR3 protein. The sample shows 370,000 or so distinct CDR3 sequences, roughly 13% of them seen only once. Sequencing was performed on blood. These receptors were obtained from a man aged 25-45 years with Graves' hyperthyroidism that later progressed to Graves' ophthalmopathy. The CDR3 runs from the conserved cysteine through the conserved F or W. The D gene is left open where the match is weak. A row's size may be missing; if present it is once, few, many or a size class.

v_gene	j_gene	abundance	d_gene	CDR3nt	CDR3aa
TRBV27	TRBJ2-7	many	NA	TGTGCCAGCAGTTTGAAGGTTTCCTACGAGCAGTACTTC	CASSLKVSYEQYF
TRBV12-3/TRBV12-4	TRBJ2-5	many	NA	TGTGCCAGCAGTTTCGGTAGCGCATCCCAAGAGACCCAGTACTTC	CASSFGSASQETQYF
TRBV18	TRBJ1-5	NA	NA	TGTGCCAGCTCCGGGACAACAAACGCAGGTCAGCCCCAGCATTTT	CASSGTTNAGQPQHF
TRBV11-3	TRBJ2-1	many	NA	TGTGCCAGCAGCTTGGATCATGGGGAGGCGCCCTACAATGAGCAGTTCTTC	CASSLDHGEAPYNEQFF
TRBV7-9	TRBJ1-2	many	NA	TGTGCCAGCCGGAGCGGTCATAACTATGGCTACACCTTC	CASRSGHNYGYTF
TRBV6-2/TRBV6-3	TRBJ1-5	few	NA	TGTGCCAGCACCATAGGCGGCAATAGCAATCAGCCCCAGCATTTT	CASTIGGNSNQPQHF
TRBV27	TRBJ2-3	many	NA	TGTGCCAGCAGTTATCCCCCCGGAGGGACGGGGGATTCTCCAGATACGCAGTATTTT	CASSYPPGGTGDSPDTQYF
TRBV7-9	TRBJ2-5	NA	NA	TGTGCCAGCAGCTTAGGATCGGGGGCGCTAGGAGAGACCCAGTACTTC	CASSLGSGALGETQYF
TRBV20-1	TRBJ1-1	many	NA	TGCAGTGCTCGCTGGGGACCGAACACTGAAGCTTTCTTT	CSARWGPNTEAFF
TRBV28	TRBJ1-5	many	NA	TGTGCCAGCTATCCGATGTGGGTTAATCAGCCCCAGCATTTT	CASYPMWVNQPQHF
TRBV18	TRBJ1-4	many	TRBD1	TGTGCCAGCTCACCTCGGGACAGGGGTGAAAAACTGTTTTTT	CASSPRDRGEKLFF
TRBV12-3/TRBV12-4	TRBJ1-1	many	NA	TGTGCCAGCAGGGCACAGGTGTTGAACACTGAAGCTTTCTTT	CASRAQVLNTEAFF
TRBV12-3/TRBV12-4	TRBJ2-1	NA	NA	TGTGCCAGTGTTTTGGGAGGTCCACTCGATGAGCAGTTCTTC	CASVLGGPLDEQFF
TRBV2	TRBJ1-6	NA	TRBD1	TGTGCCAGCAGTTGGGACAGGGGTGGGAATTCACCCCTCCACTTT	CASSWDRGGNSPLHF
TRBV5-5	TRBJ1-1	many	NA	TGTGCCAGCAGCATTACAGGAATGAACACTGAAGCTTTCTTT	CASSITGMNTEAFF
TRBV6-2/TRBV6-3	TRBJ1-2	few	TRBD1	TGTGCCAGCAGGATACAGGGAAAAGGGGGCGGCCACACCTTC	CASRIQGKGGGHTF
TRBV6-1	TRBJ1-3	NA	NA	TGTGCCAGCAGTACAGGAGGGAGAGGGACTGGAAACACCATATATTTT	CASSTGGRGTGNTIYF
TRBV5-1	TRBJ2-1	NA	NA	TGCGCCAGCAGCATTAACCAGGGACTCTCCTACAATGAGCAGTTCTTC	CASSINQGLSYNEQFF
TRBV6-9	TRBJ2-5	few	NA	TGTGCCAGCAGTTACTCGAATTCGAACCAAGAGACCCAGTACTTC	CASSYSNSNQETQYF
TRBV10-3	TRBJ2-1	NA	TRBD1	TGTGCCATCAGCCCGGACAGGGACAATGAGCAGTTCTTC	CAISPDRDNEQFF
TRBV12-5	TRBJ2-2	few	NA	TGTGCTAGTGGTGGCAGGTACACCGGGGAGCTGTTTTTT	CASGGRYTGELFF
TRBV5-5	TRBJ2-7	few	NA	TGTGCCAGCAGCTTCGACTCTTTATGGCGGAACTCCTACGAGCAGTACTTC	CASSFDSLWRNSYEQYF
TRBV28	TRBJ1-1	NA	NA	TGTGCCAGCAGTCTAGACCAAGGAGGCACTGAAGCTTTCTTT	CASSLDQGGTEAFF
TRBV20-1	TRBJ2-3	many	NA	TGCAGTGCTAGTACCCCAGGGGAGGATACGCAGTATTTT	CSASTPGEDTQYF
TRBV6-5	TRBJ2-2	NA	NA	TGTGCCAGCAGTTACTCGCCAAGTTCCAACACCGGGGAGCTGTTTTTT	CASSYSPSSNTGELFF
TRBV27	TRBJ2-3	many	NA	TGTGCCAGCAGTTTACGTGGACAGAGCACAGATACGCAGTATTTT	CASSLRGQSTDTQYF
TRBV11-3	TRBJ2-3	many	NA	TGTGCCAGCAGCTTAGGTCGAACCGTTGATACGCAGTATTTT	CASSLGRTVDTQYF
TRBV27	TRBJ1-1	many	NA	TGTGCCAGCAATCAACCCTGGCTTATGAACACTGAAGCTTTCTTT	CASNQPWLMNTEAFF
TRBV11-2	TRBJ2-5	many	NA	TGTGCCAGCAGCCAGGACAGCCAAGAGACCCAGTACTTC	CASSQDSQETQYF
TRBV29-1	TRBJ2-7	few	TRBD1	TGCAGCGTTTACGGCAGGGGGACCAACGAGCAGTACTTC	CSVYGRGTNEQYF
TRBV19	TRBJ1-2	NA	TRBD1	TGTGCCAGTACTACGACATGGACAGGGGAGGGAGGCTACACCTTC	CASTTTWTGEGGYTF
TRBV20-1	TRBJ2-2	many	NA	TGCAGTGGGAGATGGGCGAACACCGGGGAGCTGTTTTTT	CSGRWANTGELFF
TRBV29-1	TRBJ2-1	NA	NA	TGCAGCGTTGTCGGTTGGGGTGAGCAGTTCTTC	CSVVGWGEQFF
TRBV6-1	TRBJ1-4	few	TRBD1	TGTGCCAGCAGAGTACAGGGGTTAAGGGAAAAACTGTTTTTT	CASRVQGLREKLFF
TRBV7-2	TRBJ1-5	NA	NA	TGTGCCAGCAGCTTAGGCCGACAGAGCAATCAGCCCCAGCATTTT	CASSLGRQSNQPQHF
TRBV6-2/TRBV6-3	TRBJ1-5	NA	NA	TGTGCCAGCAGCTATGTGAATCCCAATCAGCCCCAGCATTTT	CASSYVNPNQPQHF
TRBV14	TRBJ2-1	few	TRBD2	TGTGCCAGCAGCCAGCCGAAGGTTAGACTAGCGGGGGCGAGGAATGAGCAGTTCTTC	CASSQPKVRLAGARNEQFF
TRBV6-1	TRBJ2-3	few	NA	TGTGCCAGCAGTGGGGCGGCAATCCTCCTCACAGATACGCAGTATTTT	CASSGAAILLTDTQYF
TRBV7-2	TRBJ2-7	many	TRBD2	TGTGCCAGCAGCAAAGAACTGGGACTAGCGGGGGTTGAGCAGTACTTC	CASSKELGLAGVEQYF
TRBV5-1	TRBJ1-6	many	NA	TGCGCCAGCAGCTTGAACATACGTTCACCCCTCCACTTT	CASSLNIRSPLHF
TRBV2	TRBJ2-1	many	TRBD2	TGTGCCAGCAGGTGGGCTAGCGGGGACAATGAGCAGTTCTTC	CASRWASGDNEQFF
TRBV12-3/TRBV12-4	TRBJ2-1	few	NA	TGTGCCAGCAGTACAGCGGACAGAGTAAAAGACAATGAGCAGTTCTTC	CASSTADRVKDNEQFF
TRBV7-3	TRBJ2-7	few	NA	TGTGCCAGCAGCCCCGACTGGGGCTACGAGCAGTACTTC	CASSPDWGYEQYF
TRBV7-9	TRBJ2-5	NA	NA	TGTGCCAGCAGCTCACGGTGGATGGACGAGACCCAGTACTTC	CASSSRWMDETQYF
TRBV6-1	TRBJ2-7	many	NA	TGTGCCAGCAGCCTCACAGGGGAGGTAGGCTACGAGCAGTACTTC	CASSLTGEVGYEQYF
TRBV7-6	TRBJ2-1	NA	NA	TGTGCCAGCAGCTTAGGCGGATCAGGTCTCAGCTCCTACAATGAGCAGTTCTTC	CASSLGGSGLSSYNEQFF
TRBV7-8	TRBJ1-5	many	NA	TGTGCCAGCAGCTTAGGAATAATGCGGGCCCAGCATTTT	CASSLGIMRAQHF
TRBV10-2	TRBJ2-2	NA	NA	TGCGCCAGCAGTGTGGGGCCGGGCACCGGGGAGCTGTTTTTT	CASSVGPGTGELFF
TRBV19	TRBJ1-5	few	NA	TGTGCCAGTAGTATCCGGGACAACAATCAGCCCCAGCATTTT	CASSIRDNNQPQHF
TRBV6-1	TRBJ2-1	NA	NA	TGTGCCAGCAGTTGGGATTCCTCCTCGGACAATGAGCAGTTCTTC	CASSWDSSSDNEQFF
TRBV5-1	TRBJ1-6	few	NA	TGCGCCAGCAGCTTTTTGGGTAGGAGTAATTCACCCCTCCACTTT	CASSFLGRSNSPLHF
TRBV13	TRBJ2-5	few	TRBD2	TGTGCCAGCAGCCTCCGACTAGCGGGGAAGGAGACCCAGTACTTC	CASSLRLAGKETQYF
TRBV7-3	TRBJ2-5	many	NA	TGTGCCAGCAGCTTAATTGCTGGAGGGCCAGAGACCCAGTACTTC	CASSLIAGGPETQYF
TRBV9	TRBJ1-6	NA	TRBD1	TGTGCCAGCAGCGTAGAGGGGGCAGGCTATAATTCACCCCTCCACTTT	CASSVEGAGYNSPLHF
TRBV12-3/TRBV12-4	TRBJ1-6	many	TRBD1	TGTGCCAGCAGTCCGCGGACAGGGGGTCGGGGGTCACCCCTCCACTTT	CASSPRTGGRGSPLHF